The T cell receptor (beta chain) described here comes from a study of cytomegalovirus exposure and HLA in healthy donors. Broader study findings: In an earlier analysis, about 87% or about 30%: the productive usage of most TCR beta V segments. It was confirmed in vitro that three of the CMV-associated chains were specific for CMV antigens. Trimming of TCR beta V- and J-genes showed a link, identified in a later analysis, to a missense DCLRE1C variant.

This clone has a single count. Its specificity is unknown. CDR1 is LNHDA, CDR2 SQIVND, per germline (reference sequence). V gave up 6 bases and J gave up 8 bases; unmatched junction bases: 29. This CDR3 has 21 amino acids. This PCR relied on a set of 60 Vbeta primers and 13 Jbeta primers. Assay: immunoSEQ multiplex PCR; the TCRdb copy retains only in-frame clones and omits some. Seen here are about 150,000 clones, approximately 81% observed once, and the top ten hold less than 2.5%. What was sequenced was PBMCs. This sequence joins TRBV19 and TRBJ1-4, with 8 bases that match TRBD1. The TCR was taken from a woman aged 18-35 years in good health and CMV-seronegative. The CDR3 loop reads CASSLGGSKHRGIEVREKLFF. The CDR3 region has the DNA TGTGCCAGTAGCCTAGGGGGGTCAAAACACAGGGGGATTGAGGTCAGGGAAAAACTGTTTTTT.